This T cell receptor (beta chain) was identified in a study of shared clonotypes between healthy human individuals. Findings and caveats of the study: Only blood underwent sampling, and tissue repertoires likely differ.

The CDR3 loop spans 15 amino acids. Unmatched junction bases numbered 9, after V lost 7 bases and J lost 4 bases. Germline V gene sequence: CDR1 SGHVS, CDR2 FQNEAQ. The assay was immunoSEQ multiplex PCR, and TCRdb's table has in-frame clones only and misses some. The table shows about half a million clones, with 79% occurring only once. Genomic DNA for unsorted samples was obtained from 80 million to 100 million PBMCs. Regarding this clone: What it recognizes is unknown.

The rearrangement uses TRBV7-8 and TRBJ2-2; 7 nucleotides align to TRBD2. The sequenced material came from PBMCs. This clonotype was obtained from a woman between 35 and 50 years old in good health. Some clones in this sample may be carry-over from other donors' samples. The CDR3 DNA is TGTGCCAGCACCCTCGGGAGGCCAAGCACCGGGGAGCTGTTTTTT. Its translation: CASTLGRPSTGELFF.